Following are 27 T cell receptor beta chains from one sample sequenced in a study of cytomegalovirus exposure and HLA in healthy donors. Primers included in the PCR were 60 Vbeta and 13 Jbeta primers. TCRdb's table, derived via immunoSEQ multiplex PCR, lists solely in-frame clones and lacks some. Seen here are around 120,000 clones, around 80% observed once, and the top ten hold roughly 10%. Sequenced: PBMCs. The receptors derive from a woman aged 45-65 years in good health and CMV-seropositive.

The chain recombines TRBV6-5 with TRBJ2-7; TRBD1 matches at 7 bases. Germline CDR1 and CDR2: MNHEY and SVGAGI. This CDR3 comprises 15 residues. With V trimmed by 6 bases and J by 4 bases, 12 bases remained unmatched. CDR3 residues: CASSFAGTVGYEQYF. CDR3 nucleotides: TGTGCCAGCAGCTTCGCCGGGACAGTTGGATACGAGCAGTACTTC.

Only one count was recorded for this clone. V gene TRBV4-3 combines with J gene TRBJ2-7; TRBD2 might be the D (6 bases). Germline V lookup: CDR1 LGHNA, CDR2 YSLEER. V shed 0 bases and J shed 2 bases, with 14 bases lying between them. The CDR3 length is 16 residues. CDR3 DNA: TGCGCCAGCAGCCAAGATACAGGAGGGAACCCCTACGAGCAGTACTTC. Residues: CASSQDTGGNPYEQYF.

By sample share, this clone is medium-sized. CDR3 residues: CASSVSSGIYEQYF. CDR3 DNA: TGTGCCAGCAGCGTAAGCAGCGGGATTTACGAGCAGTACTTC. The chain recombines TRBV9 with TRBJ2-7; TRBD2 matches at 7 bases. Germline V CDR1 and CDR2: SGDLS, YYNGEE. The CDR3 has 14 residues. The V segment lost 1 base and the J segment 4 bases; nucleotides outside the gene matches: 5. Variable domain in full (rest from reference TRBV9 and TRBJ2-7): DSGVTQTPKHLITATGQRVTLRCSPRSGDLSVYWYQQSLDQGLQFLIQYYNGEERAKGNILERFSAQQFPDLHSELNLSSLELGDSALYFCASSVSSGIYEQYFGPGTRLTVT.

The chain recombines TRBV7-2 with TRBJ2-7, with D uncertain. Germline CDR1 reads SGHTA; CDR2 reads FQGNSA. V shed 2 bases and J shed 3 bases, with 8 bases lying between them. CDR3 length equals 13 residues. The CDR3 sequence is CASSLTVIYEQYF. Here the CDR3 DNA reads TGTGCCAGCAGCTTAACTGTTATCTACGAGCAGTACTTC. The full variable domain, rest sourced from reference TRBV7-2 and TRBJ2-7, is GAGVSQSPSNKVTEKGKDVELRCDPISGHTALYWYRQSLGQGLEFLIYFQGNSAPDKSGLPSDRFSAERTGGSVSTLTIQRTQQEDSAVYLCASSLTVIYEQYFGPGTRLTVT.

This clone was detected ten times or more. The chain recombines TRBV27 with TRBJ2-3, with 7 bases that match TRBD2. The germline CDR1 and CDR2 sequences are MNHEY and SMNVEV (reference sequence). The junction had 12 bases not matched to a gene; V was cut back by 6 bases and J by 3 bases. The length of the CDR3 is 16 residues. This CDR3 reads CASSLTRTGGTDTQYF. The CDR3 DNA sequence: TGTGCCAGCAGCCTTACACGGACGGGGGGAACAGATACGCAGTATTTT.

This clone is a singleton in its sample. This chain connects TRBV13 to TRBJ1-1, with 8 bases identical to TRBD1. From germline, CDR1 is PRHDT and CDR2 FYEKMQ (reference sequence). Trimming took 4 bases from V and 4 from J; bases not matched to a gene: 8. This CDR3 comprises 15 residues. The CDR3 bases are TGTGCCAGCAGCTCGTCACAGGGGGGGGTCACTGAAGCTTTCTTT. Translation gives CASSSSQGGVTEAFF.

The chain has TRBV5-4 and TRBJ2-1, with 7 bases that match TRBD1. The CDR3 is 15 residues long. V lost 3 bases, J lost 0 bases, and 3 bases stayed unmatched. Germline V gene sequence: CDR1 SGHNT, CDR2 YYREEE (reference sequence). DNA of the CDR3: TGTGCCAGCAGCTCGACAGGGTTCTCCTACAATGAGCAGTTCTTC. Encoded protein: CASSSTGFSYNEQFF.

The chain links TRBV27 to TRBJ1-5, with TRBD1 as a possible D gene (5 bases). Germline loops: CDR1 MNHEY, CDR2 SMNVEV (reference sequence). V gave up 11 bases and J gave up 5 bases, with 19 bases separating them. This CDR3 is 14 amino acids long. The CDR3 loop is CADDPTVDDQPQHF. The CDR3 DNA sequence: TGTGCCGACGACCCGACAGTAGACGATCAGCCCCAGCATTTT.

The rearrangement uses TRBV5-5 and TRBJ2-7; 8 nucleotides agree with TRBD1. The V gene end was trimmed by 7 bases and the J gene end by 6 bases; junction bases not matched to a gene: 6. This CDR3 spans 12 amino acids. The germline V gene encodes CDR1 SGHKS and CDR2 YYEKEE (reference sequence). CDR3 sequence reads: CASPQTGVEQYF. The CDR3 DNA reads TGTGCCAGCCCCCAGACAGGGGTCGAGCAGTACTTC.

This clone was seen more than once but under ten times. CDR3 DNA: TGTGCCAGCAGGGAGAAACAGGGGACCCACAATGAGCAGTTCTTC. Translating gives CASREKQGTHNEQFF. The rearrangement links TRBV6-5 to TRBJ2-1; 7 bases agree with TRBD1. CDR3 size: 15 residues. Germline V gene data show CDR1 as MNHEY and CDR2 as SVGAGI. V was clipped by 6 bases and J by 5 bases; unmatched bases: 10.

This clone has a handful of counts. The CDR3 DNA follows: TGTGCCAGCAGCGCTCTAGCGGGGGCGAGCACAGATACGCAGTATTTT. Its translation is CASSALAGASTDTQYF. The chain uses TRBV9 and TRBJ2-3, with 10 bases fitting TRBD2. V shed 3 bases, J shed 0 bases, and the junction held 4 bases outside the gene matches. Germline V lookup: CDR1 SGDLS, CDR2 YYNGEE. The CDR3 length is 16 residues.

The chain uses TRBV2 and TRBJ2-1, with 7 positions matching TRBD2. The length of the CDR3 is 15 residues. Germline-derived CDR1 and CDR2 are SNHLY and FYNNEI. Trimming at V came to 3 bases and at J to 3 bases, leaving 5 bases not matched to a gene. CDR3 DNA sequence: TGTGCCAGCAGTGAGGAGGCGGGAGTCTACAATGAGCAGTTCTTC. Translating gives CASSEEAGVYNEQFF.

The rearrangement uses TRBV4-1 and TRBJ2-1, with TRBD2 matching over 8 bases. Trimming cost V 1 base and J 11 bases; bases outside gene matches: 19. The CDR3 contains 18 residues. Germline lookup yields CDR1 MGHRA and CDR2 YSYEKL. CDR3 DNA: TGCGCCAGCAGCCAAGTGGGGTGGGTTTTGAGCGGGGGCCTCAAGCAGTTCTTC. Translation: CASSQVGWVLSGGLKQFF.

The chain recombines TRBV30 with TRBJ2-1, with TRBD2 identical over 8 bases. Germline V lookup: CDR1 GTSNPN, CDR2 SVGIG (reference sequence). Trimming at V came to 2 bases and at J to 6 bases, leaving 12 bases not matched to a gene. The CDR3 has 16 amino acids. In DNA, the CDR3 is TGTGCCTGGAGTATTTCCGGGACTAGAGGATCCAATGAGCAGTTCTTC. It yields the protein CAWSISGTRGSNEQFF.

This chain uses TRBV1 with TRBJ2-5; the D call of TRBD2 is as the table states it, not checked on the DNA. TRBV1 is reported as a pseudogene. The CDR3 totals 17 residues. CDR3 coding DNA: TGCACCAGCATTAACCCTTGTTTGGCGGGAGGAGAGGGGGAGCAGTACTTC. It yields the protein CTSINPCLAGGEGEQYF.

This CDR3 reads CASSATSGRATETQYF. The DNA of the CDR3 is TGTGCCAGCAGCGCCACTAGCGGGAGGGCCACGGAGACCCAGTACTTC. The chain recombines TRBV7-9 with TRBJ2-5; 13 bases map to TRBD2. The V segment lost 5 bases and the J segment 5 bases; nucleotides outside the gene matches: 8. This CDR3 region has 16 residues. In germline, CDR1 is SEHNR, CDR2 FQNEAQ (reference sequence).

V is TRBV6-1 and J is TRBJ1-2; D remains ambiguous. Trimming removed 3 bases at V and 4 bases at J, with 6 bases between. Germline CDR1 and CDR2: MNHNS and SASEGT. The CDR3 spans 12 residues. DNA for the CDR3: TGTGCCAGCAGTGATGTTAGCTATGGCTACACCTTC. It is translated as CASSDVSYGYTF.

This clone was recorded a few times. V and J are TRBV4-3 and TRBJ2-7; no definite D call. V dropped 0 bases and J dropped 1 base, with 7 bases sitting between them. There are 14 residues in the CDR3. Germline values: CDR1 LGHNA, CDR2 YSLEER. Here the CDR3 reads CASSQDGLSYEQYF. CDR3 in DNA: TGCGCCAGCAGCCAAGATGGGCTGTCCTACGAGCAGTACTTC.

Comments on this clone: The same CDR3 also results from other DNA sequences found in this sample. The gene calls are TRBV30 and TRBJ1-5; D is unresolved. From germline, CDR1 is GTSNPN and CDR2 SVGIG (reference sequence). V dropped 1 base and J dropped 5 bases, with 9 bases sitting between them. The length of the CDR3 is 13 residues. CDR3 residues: CAWSGRGDQPQHF. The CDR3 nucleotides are TGTGCCTGGAGTGGACGAGGAGATCAGCCCCAGCATTTT.

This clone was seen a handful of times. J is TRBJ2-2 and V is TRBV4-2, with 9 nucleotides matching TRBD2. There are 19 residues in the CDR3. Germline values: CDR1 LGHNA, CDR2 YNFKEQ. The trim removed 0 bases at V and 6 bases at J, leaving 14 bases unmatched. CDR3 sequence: CASSQDLRGGVGGSGELFF. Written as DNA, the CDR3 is TGTGCCAGCAGCCAAGATTTGCGGGGGGGCGTAGGAGGGTCCGGGGAGCTGTTTTTT.

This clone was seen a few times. The CDR3 reads CASTGGWGNEQFF. CDR3 nucleotides: TGTGCCAGTACAGGGGGCTGGGGCAATGAGCAGTTCTTC. This rearrangement joins TRBV19 to TRBJ2-1; 8 bases agree with TRBD1. This CDR3 is built from 13 residues. With V trimmed by 7 bases and J by 6 bases, 5 bases remained unmatched. CDR1 and CDR2 (germline): LNHDA, SQIVND (reference sequence).

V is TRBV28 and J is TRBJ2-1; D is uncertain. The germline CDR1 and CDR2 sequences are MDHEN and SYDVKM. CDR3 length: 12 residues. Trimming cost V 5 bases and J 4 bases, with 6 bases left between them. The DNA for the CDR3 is TGTGCCAGCAGTCAAGCATACAATGAGCAGTTCTTC. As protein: CASSQAYNEQFF.

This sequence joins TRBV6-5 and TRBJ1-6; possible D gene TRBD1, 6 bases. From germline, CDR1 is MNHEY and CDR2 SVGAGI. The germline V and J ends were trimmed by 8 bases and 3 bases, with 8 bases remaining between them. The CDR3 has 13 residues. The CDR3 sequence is CASWDNYNSPLHF. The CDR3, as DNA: TGTGCCAGCTGGGACAACTATAATTCACCCCTCCACTTT.

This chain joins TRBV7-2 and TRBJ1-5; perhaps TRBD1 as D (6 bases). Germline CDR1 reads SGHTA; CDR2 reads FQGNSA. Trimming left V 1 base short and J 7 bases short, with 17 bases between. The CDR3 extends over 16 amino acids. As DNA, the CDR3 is TGTGCCAGCAGCTTAGTATCCCCGTCCAGGGGCCAGCCCCAGCATTTT. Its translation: CASSLVSPSRGQPQHF.

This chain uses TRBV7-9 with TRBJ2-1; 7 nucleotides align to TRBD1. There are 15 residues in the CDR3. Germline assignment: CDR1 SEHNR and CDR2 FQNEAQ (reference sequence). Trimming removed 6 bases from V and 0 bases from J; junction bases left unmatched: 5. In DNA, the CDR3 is TGTGCCAGCAGTAGACAGGGTAGCTCCTACAATGAGCAGTTCTTC. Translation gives CASSRQGSSYNEQFF.

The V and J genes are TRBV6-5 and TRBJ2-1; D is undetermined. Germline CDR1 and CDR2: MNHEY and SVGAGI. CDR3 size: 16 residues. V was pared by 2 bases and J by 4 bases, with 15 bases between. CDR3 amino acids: CASSYGFVRSYNEQFF. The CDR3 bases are TGTGCCAGCAGTTACGGGTTCGTCAGGTCGTACAATGAGCAGTTCTTC.

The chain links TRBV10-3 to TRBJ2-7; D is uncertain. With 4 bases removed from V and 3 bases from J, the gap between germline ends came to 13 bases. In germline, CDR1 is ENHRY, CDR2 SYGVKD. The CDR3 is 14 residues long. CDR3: CAISGSTELYEQYF. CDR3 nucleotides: TGTGCCATCAGTGGATCGACGGAGCTCTACGAGCAGTACTTC.